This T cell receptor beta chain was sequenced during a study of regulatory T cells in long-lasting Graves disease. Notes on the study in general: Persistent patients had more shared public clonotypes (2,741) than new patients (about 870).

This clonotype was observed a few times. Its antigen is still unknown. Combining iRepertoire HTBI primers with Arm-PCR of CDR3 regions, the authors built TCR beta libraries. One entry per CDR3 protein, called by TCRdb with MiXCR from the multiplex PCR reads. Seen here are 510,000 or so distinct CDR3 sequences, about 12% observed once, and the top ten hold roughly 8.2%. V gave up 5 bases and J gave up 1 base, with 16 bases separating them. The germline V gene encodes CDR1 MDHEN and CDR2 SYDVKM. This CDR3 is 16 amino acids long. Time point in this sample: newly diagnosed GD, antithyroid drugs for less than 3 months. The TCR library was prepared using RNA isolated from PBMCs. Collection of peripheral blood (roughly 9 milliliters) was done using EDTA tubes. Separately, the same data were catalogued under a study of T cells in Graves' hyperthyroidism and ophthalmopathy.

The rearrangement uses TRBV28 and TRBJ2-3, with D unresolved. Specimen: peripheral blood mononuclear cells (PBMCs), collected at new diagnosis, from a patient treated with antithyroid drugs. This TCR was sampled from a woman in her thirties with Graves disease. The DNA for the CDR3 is TGTGCCAGCAGTGGAACCCCTTGGCCGGGCACAGATACGCAGTATTTT. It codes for CASSGTPWPGTDTQYF. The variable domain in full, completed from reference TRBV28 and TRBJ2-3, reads DVKVTQSSRYLVKRTGEKVFLECVQDMDHENMFWYRQDPGLGLRLIYFSYDVKMKEKGDIPEGYSVSREKKERFSLILESASTNQTSMYLCASSGTPWPGTDTQYFGPGTRLTVL.